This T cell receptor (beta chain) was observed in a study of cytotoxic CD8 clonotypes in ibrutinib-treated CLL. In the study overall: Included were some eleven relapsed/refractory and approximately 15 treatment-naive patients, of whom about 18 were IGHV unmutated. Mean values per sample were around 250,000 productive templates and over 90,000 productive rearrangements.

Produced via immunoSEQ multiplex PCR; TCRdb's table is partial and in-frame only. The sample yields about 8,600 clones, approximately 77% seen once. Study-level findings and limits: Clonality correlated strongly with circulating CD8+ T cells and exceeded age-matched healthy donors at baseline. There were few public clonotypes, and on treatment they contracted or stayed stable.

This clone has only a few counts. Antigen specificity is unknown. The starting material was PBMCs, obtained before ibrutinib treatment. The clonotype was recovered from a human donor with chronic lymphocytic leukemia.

Written as DNA, the CDR3 is TGCGCCAGCAGCTTGGTTGCAGGGAACGAGCAGTACTTC. Its translation is CASSLVAGNEQYF. V gene TRBV5-1 combines with J gene TRBJ2-7; D possibly corresponds to TRBD1 (5 bases). Germline values: CDR1 SGHRS, CDR2 YFSETQ. CDR3 size: 13 residues. Deletions cut 0 bases from V and 5 bases from J, with 9 bases between.